This T cell receptor beta chain was profiled in a study of cytotoxic CD8 clonotypes in ibrutinib-treated CLL. Trimming at V came to 5 bases and at J to 9 bases, leaving 8 bases not matched to a gene. The V gene's germline CDR1 is SGHAT and CDR2 FQNNGV. CDR3 length equals 15 residues. Library input was about 2.2 micrograms of DNA from cryopreserved PBMCs. Study conclusions and caveats: The study found public clonotypes uncommon, contracting or stable on treatment.

A word on this clone: Its antigen remains unknown.

The assay was immunoSEQ multiplex PCR, and TCRdb's table has in-frame clones only and misses some. The table has a few hundred thousand clones, roughly 79% seen once. The source material was PBMCs, sampled before ibrutinib treatment. The chain uses TRBV11-2 and TRBJ2-1; TRBD2 aligns across 12 bases. This TCR was recovered from a human donor with chronic lymphocytic leukemia. In DNA form, the CDR3 reads TGTGCCAGCAGCACTACTAGCGGGAGGTTATTTGAGCAGTTCTTC. This sequence encodes CASSTTSGRLFEQFF. Looking up the rest from reference TRBV11-2 and TRBJ2-1 gives the full variable domain: EAGVAQSPRYKIIEKRQSVAFWCNPISGHATLYWYQQILGQGPKLLIQFQNNGVVDDSQLPKDRFSAERLKGVDSTLKIQPAKLEDSAVYLCASSTTSGRLFEQFFGPGTRLTVL.